This is a list of T cell receptor beta chains from one sample in a study of T cell clonotyping in hematopoietic cell transplantation. TCRdb's table, derived via immunoSEQ multiplex PCR, lists solely in-frame clones and lacks some. The sample consists of 26,000 or so clones, 90% to 96% of them appearing once. The sequenced sample was peripheral blood mononuclear cells. These receptors were collected from a man aged 45-60 years in good health. Some clones in this sample may be carry-over from other donors' samples. Both conserved end residues are part of each CDR3.

V,length,CDR3
TRBV25-1,18,CASSEIVIVGRGVNGYTF
TRBV30,14,CAWSSQSSYNEQFF
TRBV4-1,14,CASSRGQGSYGYTF
TRBV6-1,12,CASTRQVYEQYF
TRBV28,12,CASSLGSYEQYF
TRBV6-5,13,CASSYGGNTEAFF
TRBV5-6,15,CASSLGGGINYGYTF
TRBV2,16,CASSDLAARQGGEAFF
TRBV11-2,12,CASSFWGGEQYF
TRBV25-1,14,CASSQGYSNQPQHF
TRBV4-1,13,CASTQTGNNEAFF
TRBV5-4,14,CASSLGTVGDEQYF
TRBV30,14,CAWSVVNPPYGYTF
TRBV30,18,CAWSVGQEKGWSVSPLHF
TRBV6-5,16,CASSYSGLAGGETQYF
TRBV4-3,15,CASSQPGTGNYGYTF
TRBV7-2,13,CASSAVTNYGYTF
TRBV4-3,15,CASSHTRDRFYEQYF
TRBV11-3,12,CASSPGTGDHTF
TRBV6-6,16,CASTSPAAGEGSPLHF
TRBV14,12,CASSQVYTEAFF
TRBV29-1,15,CSVGMTGTSYNEQFF
TRBV6-6,13,CASSPSMNTEAFF
TRBV19,16,CASSQVGRGSNQPQHF
TRBV2,13,CASSGDLENTIYF
TRBV5-1,18,CASSPGQGIWFSGNTIYF
TRBV14,15,CASSQRTGANTEAFF
TRBV2,15,CASTGDRARNQPQHF
TRBV30,14,CAWRTGGGGNTIYF
TRBV7-2,14,CASSLDPGGSPLHF
TRBV5-1,17,CASSIQPTSGEYNEQFF
TRBV2,14,CASSADRGTETQYF
TRBV19,12,CAGGQGNQPQHF
TRBV28,16,CASRNSGTGSSYEQYF
TRBV28,15,CASSSPGQRTYEQYF
TRBV15,14,CATSRVAPYQPQHF
TRBV20-1,11,CSAKTAYEQYF
TRBV18,15,CASSLGQGYPYEQYF
TRBV5-8,13,CASSPWGGNVLTF
TRBV6-5,11,CASSTHRVAFF
TRBV10-1,14,CASSPSENGHEQFF
TRBV11-2,11,CASSSNPRRYF
TRBV27,15,CASSKGAVDYYGYTF
TRBV29-1,16,CSVEDPGQPEGTEAFF
TRBV19,14,CASSIGGINTEAFF
TRBV27,14,CASSLSGGTGELFF
TRBV28,13,CASRDGTSGGYTF
TRBV28,13,CASSFGDSYEQYF
TRBV7-9,16,CASSVGLAGALYEQYF
TRBV6-5,14,CASNTGQGKYEQYF
TRBV7-3,13,CASSPYPNTEAFF
TRBV5-1,12,CASSLRGDTQYF
TRBV27,18,CASSYRAQGGGVNTEAFF
TRBV30,12,CAWTGIGAGYTF